The table lists the clone carrying this TCR beta chain with many counts. Arm-PCR of CDR3 regions with iRepertoire HTBI primers generated TCR beta libraries. TCRdb itself ran the multiplex PCR reads through MiXCR, one entry per CDR3 protein. The table has 450,000 to 650,000 distinct CDR3 sequences, around 15% seen once. The time point here: newly diagnosed GD, antithyroid drugs for less than 3 months. The authors made the TCR library using RNA they extracted from PBMCs. Germline lookup yields CDR1 SGDLS and CDR2 YYNGEE. The CDR3 is made up of 15 amino acids. With 2 bases clipped from V and 5 bases from J, the junction kept 9 bases outside the gene matches. This entry comes from a study of regulatory T cells in long-lasting Graves disease. This sample also belongs to another study, concerning T cells in Graves' hyperthyroidism and ophthalmopathy.

Sequencing used peripheral blood mononuclear cells (PBMCs), obtained at new diagnosis, from a patient treated with antithyroid drugs. This TCR came from a woman aged 40 to 65 with Graves disease. The chain joins TRBV9 to TRBJ2-5, with TRBD1 matching over 7 bases. The CDR3 DNA reads as TGTGCCAGCAGCGTGGCTCCGACAGGGATGGAGACCCAGTACTTC. Encoded protein: CASSVAPTGMETQYF.